This T cell receptor beta chain came from a study of T cells after posttransplantation cyclophosphamide (dated by TCRdb to 2016 to 2018). Context from the whole study: T cell repertoire reconstitution was tracked by TRB sequencing after myeloablative bone marrow transplantation in which posttransplantation cyclophosphamide was used as GVHD prophylaxis. Samples from about 33 PTCy-treated patients and 15 to 20 related bone marrow donors of those patients were subjected to antigen receptor sequencing. TRB sequencing was performed on blood from all 35 or so PTCy patients with 1-year posttransplant specimens. In 3 patients, up to about 3 additional blood samples taken between 2 and 5.2 years after transplant also underwent TRB sequencing, as did pretransplant blood from 4 patients. TRA and TRB clonality were tightly correlated in ten or so samples, so subsequent TCR analyses focused on TRB only. Public TRB sequences were checked against a database of over 3,500 sequences associated with responses to pathogens, tumor antigens, self-antigens and alloantigens. Study-wide findings and limitations: Across the 45 to 55 patients, TRB clonality was highly associated with recipient CMV seropositivity and CMV reactivation, and diversity with PTCy was similar to that in the CNI/methotrexate controls. Donor-recipient similarity was low at 1-2 months but increased during the first year, and donor CD8+ memory clones often dominated later blood repertoires. The TRB repertoires of T cells infiltrating skin or GI tract showed only limited overlap with the TRB repertoires of T cells in blood.

Viable CD3+CD4+ or CD3+CD8+ cells that were CCR7+CD45RA+CD45RO-CD95-CD27+CD28+ were defined as naive T cells. Peripheral blood samples were provided by related bone marrow donors on the day of marrow donation. Peripheral blood and bone marrow mononuclear cells were isolated by Ficoll-Hypaque density centrifugation and were cryopreserved. CD4+ and CD8+ T cells, including naive and memory subsets, were sorted by FACS on a FACSAria II. Taken from the germline V gene (reference sequence), the CDR1 and CDR2 loops are LNHDA and SQIVND. For this chain, trimming is 4 bases at the V end and 4 bases at the J end, and the number of junction bases without a gene match is 6. The cysteine opens and the phenylalanine closes a CDR3 of 15 amino acids. Just CDR3 DNA is preserved here, 45 bases in frame from base 1. Genomic DNA was used for TRB sequencing, which was performed with the immunoSEQ assay at survey resolution or with the hsTCRB kit. Per the original workflow: Initial read processing used immunoSEQ software, and repertoire analyses used the LymphoSeq R package. Clonality was computed as 1 minus normalized Shannon entropy; Gini coefficient was also calculated for each TRB dataset. Phenotypes of unsorted samples were inferred by mapping TRB sequences from sorted subsets of the recipient or donor onto the same recipient's unsorted samples. TCRdb took this table from immuneACCESS and kept in-frame rearrangements with V and J called. Such tables lack part of the clones; where checked against another copy, unresolved V genes explain under half of the gap, and the rest is unexplained. V, J and clone size derive from that table, while D and trimming were established from the DNA sequence. This sample holds about 31,000 clones; 80% to 95% were observed only once. In total, the top ten clones hold roughly 0.22% of the sample.

A remark on this clone: Its antigen specificity is not known. There are no base qualities to consult, and no much larger clone falls within one base.

The rearrangement joined TRBV19 to TRBJ2-2; 7 central bases correspond to TRBD2. The clonotype originates from a woman aged 60-75 years in good health, CMV-negative, and a related stem cell transplant donor. The sequencing input was naive CD4+ T cells sorted from PBMCs. The CDR3 reads as follows: CASSRRDYLTGELFF. At the DNA level, the sequence is TGTGCCAGTAGTAGGCGGGACTATCTCACCGGGGAGCTGTTTTTT.